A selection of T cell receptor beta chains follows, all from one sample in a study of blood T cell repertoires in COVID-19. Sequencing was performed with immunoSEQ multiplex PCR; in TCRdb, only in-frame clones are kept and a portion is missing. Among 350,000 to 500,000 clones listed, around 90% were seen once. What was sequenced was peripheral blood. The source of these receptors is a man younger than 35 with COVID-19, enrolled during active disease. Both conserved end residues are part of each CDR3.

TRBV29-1 CSVEDGGSNQPQHF
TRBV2 CASSWTSGVTDTQYF
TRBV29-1 CSVEFYLAGLQETQYF
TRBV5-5 CASSGRTGEETQYF
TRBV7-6 CASSPRTSGGADINEQFF
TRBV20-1 CSAGLNYEQYF
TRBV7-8 CASSLDYLYGYTF
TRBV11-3 CASLPRGDRSTDTQYF
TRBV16 CASSHLDRNSPLHF
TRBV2 CASSPAYEQYF
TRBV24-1 CATGYGEPGELFF
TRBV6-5 CASSYSSGGTDTQYF
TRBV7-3 CASSSLAGEETQYF
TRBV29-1 CSLRTGGTDTQYF
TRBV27 CASSRRLAGDHEQFF
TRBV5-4 CASSLPQGAKKNGYTF
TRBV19 CASSSGLLGSYEQYF
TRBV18 CASSPTGGRYEQYF
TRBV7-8 CASSRRTGNGYEQYF
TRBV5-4 CASSRKGGTYGYTF
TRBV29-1 CSVEVVTSGAGGELFF
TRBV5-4 CASSLESGLVTDTQYF
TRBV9 CASSVVGLAGNEQFF
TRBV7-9 CASSWGDSSTYEQYF
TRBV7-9 CAIEANSTDTQYF
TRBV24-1 CATSDPLVRLAGGPGELFF